The rows below give T cell receptor beta chains drawn from one sample of a study of shared clonotypes between healthy human individuals. TCRdb keeps only in-frame clones here, not all; method: immunoSEQ multiplex PCR. The table has hundreds of thousands of clones, over 60% seen once. The sequenced sample consisted of PBMCs. The receptors were sampled from a woman aged 40 to 50 in good health. Some clones in this sample may be carry-over from other donors' samples. Both conserved end residues are part of each CDR3. D genes are given only for firm matches. Clone size is given for some rows only: seen once, a few or many times, or a class if the clone is expanded.

DNA	CDR3	J	length	D	size	V
TGTGCCAGCAGTCCATATGGCGGCTCCTACGAGCAGTACTTC	CASSPYGGSYEQYF	TRBJ2-7	14	NA	NA	TRBV25-1
TGCGCCAGCAGCCAAATGGTGGGGGGCACTGAAGCTTTCTTT	CASSQMVGGTEAFF	TRBJ1-1	14	NA	NA	TRBV4-3
TGCGCCAGCAGCTTGGACGTCGTCGGGAGCGGGAATGAGCAGTTCTTC	CASSLDVVGSGNEQFF	TRBJ2-1	16	NA	few	TRBV5-1
TGCAGTGCTAACGGACAAGAGACCCAGTACTTC	CSANGQETQYF	TRBJ2-5	11	NA	NA	TRBV20-1
TGTGCCAGCAGCTTAGGGGATCCCCGCTCCTACGAGCAGTACTTC	CASSLGDPRSYEQYF	TRBJ2-7	15	NA	NA	TRBV11-2
TGCAGCGTTGAGGGGGGTGAAAAACTGTTTTTT	CSVEGGEKLFF	TRBJ1-4	11	NA	many	TRBV29-1
TGTGCCTGGAGTGATACCGGGACAGGGGGCGCCTATGGCTACACCTTC	CAWSDTGTGGAYGYTF	TRBJ1-2	16	TRBD1	NA	TRBV30
TGTGCCAGCAGCTTTTCAGGGCATAGCAATCAGCCCCAGCATTTT	CASSFSGHSNQPQHF	TRBJ1-5	15	NA	NA	TRBV11-2
TGTGCCAGCAGCGTAGTTCAGGGCGGGCAAGAGACCCAGTACTTC	CASSVVQGGQETQYF	TRBJ2-5	15	NA	few	TRBV9
TGTGCCAGCTCATGGACAGGGGCCCGGGATGAAAAACTGTTTTTT	CASSWTGARDEKLFF	TRBJ1-4	15	TRBD1	NA	TRBV18
TGTGCCAGCAGCTCCGACAGGGTTAATCAGCCCCAGCATTTT	CASSSDRVNQPQHF	TRBJ1-5	14	TRBD1	NA	TRBV5-5
TGTGCCAGCAGTCAGGCGGGGGGTGTATATGGCTACACCTTC	CASSQAGGVYGYTF	TRBJ1-2	14	NA	NA	TRBV11-2
TGTGCCAGCAGCTTAGCGGGGTTGGGAGGCAACACCTTC	CASSLAGLGGNTF	TRBJ1-2	13	NA	NA	TRBV7-3
TGTGCCAGTTCCCGTACTAGCGTACAACTCATTGAGCAGTTCTTC	CASSRTSVQLIEQFF	TRBJ2-1	15	TRBD2	few	TRBV11-2
TGTGCCAGCAGCGGGGGACAGGGGGCCGATGAGCAGTTCTTC	CASSGGQGADEQFF	TRBJ2-1	14	TRBD1	many	TRBV6-4
TGTGCCATCAGTGTGGGCAGCCAAGAGACCCAGTACTTC	CAISVGSQETQYF	TRBJ2-5	13	NA	NA	TRBV10-3
TGCGCCAGCAGCCTGTCCCTTCAACCCTACGAGCAGTACTTC	CASSLSLQPYEQYF	TRBJ2-7	14	NA	NA	TRBV4-1
TGTGCCAGCAGCCAAGGTGGACTAGCGGGAAAATATGAGCAGTTCTTC	CASSQGGLAGKYEQFF	TRBJ2-1	16	TRBD2	NA	TRBV4-2
TGCGCCAGCAGCTTTACAAGAGGGGATACGCAGTATTTT	CASSFTRGDTQYF	TRBJ2-3	13	NA	many	TRBV5-1
TGTGCCAGCAGCCAAGTAAGGGGACCCTCCTACGAGCAGTACTTC	CASSQVRGPSYEQYF	TRBJ2-7	15	NA	NA	TRBV14
TGCGCCAGCAGCCAGGGGTGGGGGGGAAATCAGCCCCAGCATTTT	CASSQGWGGNQPQHF	TRBJ1-5	15	NA	once	TRBV4-1
TGTGCCAGCAGCTTATCTCTTGGGGAACAAGAGACCCAGTACTTC	CASSLSLGEQETQYF	TRBJ2-5	15	NA	NA	TRBV11-2